The text below deals with one T cell receptor beta chain. It lacks a known antigen. One base away there is no much larger clone; base qualities are not given. V loses 4 bases, J loses 5 bases, and the germline ends lie 11 bases apart. The CDR3 covers 13 residues, taking in both the cysteine and the phenylalanine. The only DNA kept is the CDR3, 39 bases in frame from the first base. The germline V gene gives CDR1 as MDHEN and CDR2 as SYDVKM. This sample stems from a study of T cells in localized non-small cell lung cancer (dated by TCRdb to the early 2020s). The study in broad terms: The study examined T cell repertoires in under 300 patients with early-stage NSCLC and compared tumors with uninvolved tumor-adjacent lungs. All 230 or so NSCLC patients in the cohort were treatment-naive and had localized lung tumors that were resected. Of the NSCLC patients, fewer than 150 were male and around 97 were female, and the mean age was roughly 61 years.

TCR beta CDR3 regions were sequenced from DNA using the immunoSEQ Assay. In the source study's methods: T cell density was computed as TCR beta template counts normalized to usable DNA estimated by amplifying housekeeping genes. Richness was estimated with the preseqR package, extrapolating to 400,000 templates for PBMC samples and 120,000 templates for tissue samples. Clonality was defined by subtracting Pielou's evenness from one. Tissue-enriched TCRs were identified by differential abundance testing using productive amino-acid clonotypes, minimum total count 5 and alpha 0.1. Repertoire overlap between compartments was quantified with the Jaccard Index and Morisita Overlap Index. GLIPH grouped TCR beta CDR3s together with public tetramer-defined viral CDR3s, and a viral motif had to include at least three viral sequences and also show V-gene enrichment. Drawn from immuneACCESS, this table holds only the in-frame rearrangements with V and J called that TCRdb kept. Clones are partly lost; checked studies trace under half to an unresolved V gene and leave the rest unexplained. V and J calls plus clone size are reproduced from that table; the DNA served to infer D and trimming. The sample has about 1,400 clones on record, 33% of them singletons. The ten biggest clones cover about a tenth of the sample.

Two independent pathologists confirmed that the uninvolved adjacent lung, which was taken at least 2 cm from the tumor margin, was free of atypia. At diagnosis, tumor, uninvolved tumor-adjacent lung and peripheral blood were collected and then preserved as a mix of FFPE and fresh-frozen material. The study at large found these results: Longer overall survival was associated with higher T cell density in blood, whereas shorter survival was associated with higher clonality in adjacent lung. A median of approximately 50 of the top 100 tumor clones turned up in the paired uninvolved adjacent lung, and approximately 30 of those clones also ranked among the top 100 of that same adjacent lung. Because the study design was exploratory, TCR variables were selected using unadjusted p-values without false-discovery rate correction. Because multi-region tumor sequencing was not performed, intratumor heterogeneity could not be ruled out. Uninvolved tumor-adjacent lung showed the highest T cell clonality, higher than tumor, which suggests more focused antigenic responses in the uninvolved tumor-adjacent lung.

The receptor's source is a man between 40 and 70 years old with stage I lung adenocarcinoma. The chain is encoded by TRBV28 joined to TRBJ1-1; the D segment could be TRBD1, given 5 matching bases. This sample comprised normal lung tissue next to the tumor, obtained before any cancer treatment. In nucleotides, the sequence is TGTGCCAGCAGTTACCAGGGAGGGACTGAAGCTTTCTTT. This sequence encodes CASSYQGGTEAFF.